Shown below are 20 T cell receptor beta chains from a single sample sequenced in a study of pediatric ulcerative colitis. TCRdb's table, derived via immunoSEQ multiplex PCR, lists solely in-frame clones and lacks some. The table shows roughly 30,000 clones, with 82% occurring only once. The sequencing input was blood. The receptors were gathered from a boy between 10 and 17 years old with severe ulcerative colitis.

The rearrangement uses TRBV27 and TRBJ2-1, with 9 bases aligning to TRBD1. Trimming took 6 bases from V and 8 from J; bases not matched to a gene: 14. This CDR3 contains 16 residues. Germline CDR1 MNHEY, CDR2 SMNVEV (reference sequence). The CDR3 region has the DNA TGTGCCAGCAGCCCCCCACAGGGGGCAGTTTTGCATGAGCAGTTCTTC. It translates to CASSPPQGAVLHEQFF.

This clone appeared once. The chain carries TRBV2 and TRBJ2-5; D is uncertain. The V end was cut by 4 bases, the J end by 5 bases, with 11 bases between. There are 13 residues in the CDR3. Germline assignment: CDR1 SNHLY and CDR2 FYNNEI. Here the CDR3 DNA reads TGTGCCAGCAGTGCGCGCCTAGAGGAGACCCAGTACTTC. This encodes CASSARLEETQYF.

The chain employs TRBV7-9 and TRBJ2-3; 7 bases match TRBD1. Germline CDR1 reads SEHNR; CDR2 reads FQNEAQ (reference sequence). The V and J ends lost 5 bases and 4 bases, in that order; junction bases with no gene match: 6. This CDR3 is 14 amino acids long. For the CDR3, the DNA is TGTGCCAGCAGCCCTCCCGGGACAGCAGATACGCAGTATTTT. Its protein product is CASSPPGTADTQYF.

The CDR3 DNA sequence: TGCAGCGTCACCTCGTGGGGACAGGGGAATGGCTACACCTTC. Translated: CSVTSWGQGNGYTF. The chain uses TRBV29-1 and TRBJ1-2; 10 bases are shared with TRBD1. The CDR3 is made up of 14 amino acids. With 6 bases clipped from V and 6 bases from J, the junction kept 10 bases outside the gene matches. Germline CDR1 is SQVTM and CDR2 is ANQGSEA.

V and J are TRBV29-1 and TRBJ1-2, with D unresolved. The CDR3 runs 11 residues. The V gene lost 1 base and the J gene lost 2 bases, with 2 bases spanning the gap. Germline CDR1 reads SQVTM; CDR2 reads ANQGSEA. The CDR3 nucleotides read TGCAGCGTTGAAGTCAACTATGGCTACACCTTC. Amino acid sequence: CSVEVNYGYTF.

This clone occurred once. The rearrangement joins TRBV7-2 to TRBJ2-7, with D maybe TRBD2 (5 bases). Trimming left V 1 base short and J 13 bases short, with 14 bases between. The CDR3 has 12 residues. CDR1 SGHTA and CDR2 FQGNSA come from the germline V gene. The CDR3: CASSLEVGLTYF. The CDR3 nucleotides read TGTGCCAGCAGCTTAGAAGTAGGACTGACTTACTTC.

V and J are TRBV7-2 and TRBJ1-2; 11 nucleotides align to TRBD1. CDR3 length: 16 residues. Trimming removed 4 bases from V and 4 bases from J; junction bases left unmatched: 8. Germline CDR1 and CDR2: SGHTA and FQGNSA. The CDR3 nucleotides are TGTGCCAGCAGCTCGGGACAGGGGGGTAACGTCTATGGCTACACCTTC. As protein: CASSSGQGGNVYGYTF.

V gene TRBV5-4 combines with J gene TRBJ2-1, with 7 positions matching TRBD2. This CDR3 is 15 amino acids long. The junction had 7 bases not matched to a gene; V was cut back by 4 bases and J by 3 bases. In germline, CDR1 is SGHNT, CDR2 YYREEE (reference sequence). CDR3 residues: CASSHGASGYNEQFF. The CDR3 DNA is TGTGCCAGCAGCCACGGGGCTAGCGGCTACAATGAGCAGTTCTTC.

The chain carries TRBV6-5 and TRBJ2-1; no definite D call. The V and J ends lost 2 bases and 4 bases respectively, with 9 bases between them. This CDR3 region has 14 residues. Germline-derived CDR1 and CDR2 are MNHEY and SVGAGI. In DNA form, the CDR3 reads TGTGCCAGCAGTTACCTGATAGATTACAATGAGCAGTTCTTC. Amino acid sequence: CASSYLIDYNEQFF.

The rearrangement uses TRBV7-8 and TRBJ2-7; 12 bases line up with TRBD2. V lost 5 bases to trimming and J lost 4 bases; unmatched junction nucleotides: 6. This CDR3 has 15 amino acids. Germline lookup yields CDR1 SGHVS and CDR2 FQNEAQ. This CDR3 is CASSVTSGGSYEQYF. The CDR3 DNA reads TGTGCCAGCAGCGTGACTAGCGGGGGTTCGTACGAGCAGTACTTC.

V is TRBV2 and J is TRBJ2-7; D might be TRBD1 (6 bases). Germline V CDR1 and CDR2: SNHLY, FYNNEI. The V end was cut by 8 bases, the J end by 9 bases, with 23 bases between. The CDR3 runs 14 residues. The CDR3 nucleotides are TGTGCCAGCGGAGCCGGGACATTAACCCACGGGCAGTACTTC. This encodes CASGAGTLTHGQYF.

The rearrangement joins TRBV9 to TRBJ2-1; the match to TRBD2 covers 8 bases. The CDR3 covers 14 residues. V lost 4 bases to trimming and J lost 10 bases; unmatched junction nucleotides: 10. Germline V gene data show CDR1 as SGDLS and CDR2 as YYNGEE. The DNA for the CDR3 is TGTGCCAGCAGCCCCGGGACTATAGCGGGGGAGCAGTTCTTC. Amino acids: CASSPGTIAGEQFF.

The chain links TRBV14 to TRBJ2-7; 9 bases line up with TRBD1. V shed 6 bases, J shed 7 bases, and the junction held 10 bases outside the gene matches. The CDR3 length is 14 residues. From germline, CDR1 is SGHDN and CDR2 FVKESK. The CDR3 sequence is CASSFRGQGGEQYF. The CDR3 DNA reads TGTGCCAGCAGTTTCAGGGGACAGGGCGGTGAGCAGTACTTC.

The rearrangement links TRBV13 to TRBJ2-7, with 7 bases matching TRBD1. Germline CDR1 is PRHDT and CDR2 is FYEKMQ (reference sequence). Trimming took 5 bases from V and 3 from J; bases not matched to a gene: 4. The CDR3 has 13 amino acids. The CDR3, as DNA: TGTGCCAGCAGCACCAGACAGGGCTACGAGCAGTACTTC. It yields the protein CASSTRQGYEQYF.

DNA of the CDR3: TGTGCATATAAGAGCGTGGGGGGCCCGCTCCAAGAGACCCAGTACTTC. Translated: CAYKSVGGPLQETQYF. The V call is TRBV7-3, the J call TRBJ2-5; D tentatively reads TRBD1 or TRBD2 (6 bases each). The CDR3 runs to 16 residues. Germline assignment: CDR1 SGHTA and CDR2 FQGTGA.

The chain carries TRBV18 and TRBJ1-5; 9 positions agree with TRBD1. The CDR3 sequence is 15 residues long. Germline V gene sequence: CDR1 KGHSH, CDR2 LQKENI. After removal of 3 bases from V and 4 bases from J, the junction contained 4 bases not matched to a gene. CDR3: CASSPAGTGNQPQHF. CDR3 DNA: TGTGCCAGCTCACCGGCTGGGACAGGGAATCAGCCCCAGCATTTT.

This chain uses TRBV7-8 with TRBJ2-1; the D gene is possibly TRBD1 (6 bases). Germline assignment: CDR1 SGHVS and CDR2 FQNEAQ. Trimming left V 4 bases short and J 7 bases short, with 17 bases between. The CDR3 runs 15 residues. This CDR3 reads CASSSTGHIRNEQFF. The DNA for the CDR3 is TGTGCCAGCAGCTCTACGGGACATATAAGGAATGAGCAGTTCTTC. The full variable domain, its missing parts supplied by reference TRBV7-8 and TRBJ2-1, is GAGVSQSPRYKVAKRGQDVALRCDPISGHVSLFWYQQALGQGPEFLTYFQNEAQLDKSGLPSDRFFAERPEGSVSTLKIQRTQQEDSAVYLCASSSTGHIRNEQFFGPGTRLTVL.

This chain uses TRBV5-1 with TRBJ1-2; D is uncertain. CDR3 length equals 13 residues. V lost 0 bases to trimming and J lost 3 bases, with 6 bases between them. CDR1 and CDR2 (germline): SGHRS, YFSETQ. CDR3 amino acids: CASSLDGDYGYTF. CDR3 in DNA: TGCGCCAGCAGCTTGGATGGGGACTATGGCTACACCTTC.

The chain couples TRBV30 to TRBJ1-6, with 8 bases that match TRBD1. This CDR3 region has 12 residues. Germline V CDR1 and CDR2: GTSNPN, SVGIG (reference sequence). The junction had 3 bases not matched to a gene; V was cut back by 1 base and J by 13 bases. The CDR3 region is CAWSETGVPLHF. For the CDR3, the DNA is TGTGCCTGGAGTGAGACAGGGGTGCCCCTCCACTTT. The full variable domain, completed using reference TRBV30 and TRBJ1-6, is SQTIHQWPATLVQPVGSPLSLECTVEGTSNPNLYWYRQAAGRGLQLLFYSVGIGQISSEVPQNLSASRPQDRQFILSSKKLLLSDSGFYLCAWSETGVPLHFGNGTRLTVT.

The chain is built from TRBV7-2 and TRBJ1-1; D might be TRBD1 (6 bases). Germline V lookup: CDR1 SGHTA, CDR2 FQGNSA. CDR3 length: 14 amino acids. The CDR3 DNA sequence: TGTGCATCAGGGGCAGGGGATGGGAACACTGAAGCTTTCTTT. This gives the protein CASGAGDGNTEAFF. The whole variable domain, remainder taken from reference TRBV7-2 and TRBJ1-1, is GAGVSQSPSNKVTEKGKDVELRCDPISGHTALYWYRQSLGQGLEFLIYFQGNSAPDKSGLPSDRFSAERTGGSVSTLTIQRTQQEDSAVYLCASGAGDGNTEAFFGQGTRLTVV.